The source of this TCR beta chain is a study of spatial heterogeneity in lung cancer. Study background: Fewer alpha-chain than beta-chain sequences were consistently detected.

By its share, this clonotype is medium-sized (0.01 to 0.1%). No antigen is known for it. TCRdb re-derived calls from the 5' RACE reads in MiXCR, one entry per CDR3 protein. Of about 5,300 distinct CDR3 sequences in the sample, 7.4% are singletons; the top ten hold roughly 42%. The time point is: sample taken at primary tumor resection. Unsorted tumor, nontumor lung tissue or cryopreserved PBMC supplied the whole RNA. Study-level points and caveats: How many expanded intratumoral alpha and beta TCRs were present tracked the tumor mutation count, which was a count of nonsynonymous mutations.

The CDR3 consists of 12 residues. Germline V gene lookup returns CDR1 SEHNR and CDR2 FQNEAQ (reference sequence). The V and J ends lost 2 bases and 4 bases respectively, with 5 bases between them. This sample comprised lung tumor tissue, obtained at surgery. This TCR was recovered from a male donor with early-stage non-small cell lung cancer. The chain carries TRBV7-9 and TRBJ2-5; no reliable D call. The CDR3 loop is CASSLIAETQYF. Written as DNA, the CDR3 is TGTGCCAGCAGCTTAATCGCAGAGACCCAGTACTTC.